Listed here are 13 T cell receptor beta chains from one sample, sequenced in a study of cytomegalovirus exposure and HLA in healthy donors (dated by TCRdb to 2016 to 2017). The library relied on the immunoSEQ multiplex PCR assay. What TCRdb holds here is the immuneACCESS table cut down to in-frame rearrangements. Part of the clones is not present; checked against another copy, under half of the missing clones reflect an unresolved V gene, and the others are unexplained. In all, the sample holds fewer than 80,000 clones, and over 95% of those were seen once. The top ten clones comprise roughly 4.5% of the sample. The specimen sequenced was PBMCs. These receptors came from a woman aged 18-29 years in good health and CMV-seropositive.

This clone was recorded only once. This CDR3 reads CASSLAISVTDTQYF. CDR3 coding DNA: TGTGCCAGCAGCTTAGCTATCTCGGTCACAGATACGCAGTATTTT. J is TRBJ2-3 and V is TRBV7-9; the D is unclear. This CDR3 comprises 15 residues. Germline CDR1 and CDR2: SEHNR and FQNEAQ (reference sequence). Trimming stripped 0 bases from V and 2 bases from J, with 9 bases between.

The J gene is TRBJ2-7, the V gene TRBV6-5; TRBD2 matches at 12 bases. The ends lost 6 bases at V and 3 bases at J; junction bases unmatched: 6. The CDR3 runs to 15 residues. The germline V gene has CDR1 MNHEY and CDR2 SVGAGI. Written as DNA, the CDR3 is TGTGCCAGCAGCAGAGGACTAGCGGGAATCTACGAGCAGTACTTC. Protein sequence: CASSRGLAGIYEQYF.

The rearrangement joins TRBV5-6 to TRBJ1-3; D gene unclear. Germline CDR1 is SGHDT and CDR2 is YYEEEE. V was pared by 2 bases and J by 0 bases, with 12 bases between. The CDR3 length is 16 residues. In DNA, the CDR3 is TGTGCCAGCAGCTTTTGGTCCCTAGTCTCTGGAAACACCATATATTTT. As protein: CASSFWSLVSGNTIYF.

The gene calls are TRBV30 and TRBJ1-1; 8 bases align to TRBD1. CDR3 size: 14 residues. Looked up from germline, CDR1 is GTSNPN and CDR2 is SVGIG (reference sequence). The V and J ends lost 2 bases and 6 bases, in that order; junction bases with no gene match: 8. The CDR3 nucleotides read TGTGCCTGGAGTATAGAACGACAGGGGCCTGAAGCTTTCTTT. Its protein product is CAWSIERQGPEAFF.

V gene TRBV11-2 combines with J gene TRBJ2-7; weak D call: TRBD2 (5 bases). The V gene's germline CDR1 is SGHAT and CDR2 FQNNGV. The length of the CDR3 is 14 residues. V was shortened by 5 bases and J by 0 bases, with 11 bases between the two germline ends. CDR3 in amino acids: CASSLDSNSYEQYF. The CDR3 DNA reads as TGTGCCAGCAGCCTGGACTCAAACTCCTACGAGCAGTACTTC.

This chain uses TRBV11-3 with TRBJ2-7; 8 nucleotides align to TRBD1. Unmatched junction bases numbered 3, after V lost 5 bases and J lost 3 bases. The CDR3 contains 13 residues. Germline-derived CDR1 and CDR2 are SGHNT and YENEEA. As DNA, the CDR3 is TGTGCCAGCAGCGACAGGGGCTACTACGAGCAGTACTTC. It translates to CASSDRGYYEQYF.

The chain joins TRBV11-3 to TRBJ2-1, with 8 bases that match TRBD2. The CDR3 has 16 amino acids. Germline lookup yields CDR1 SGHNT and CDR2 YENEEA. V dropped 1 base and J dropped 4; count of bases not matched to a gene: 6. The CDR3 DNA reads TGTGCCAGCAGCTTAGCAGGAGCGGGAGCGTACAATGAGCAGTTCTTC. Translation: CASSLAGAGAYNEQFF.

This chain links TRBV28 with TRBJ1-1; 8 bases agree with TRBD1. V shed 1 base and J 8 bases; nucleotides not matched to a gene: 3. The CDR3 has 13 amino acids. Germline CDR1 MDHEN, CDR2 SYDVKM. The CDR3 is CASSLSRTGEAFF. The CDR3, as DNA: TGTGCCAGCAGTTTATCCCGGACAGGGGAAGCTTTCTTT.

This clone has a handful of counts. This chain joins TRBV7-2 and TRBJ2-1; 8 nucleotides line up with TRBD2. J gave up 4 bases and V 8 bases, and 10 bases lay outside the gene matches. This CDR3 has 15 amino acids. The V gene's germline CDR1 is SGHTA and CDR2 FQGNSA. CDR3 in DNA: TGTGCCAGCTGCCACGGGGGGGGTGGATACAATGAGCAGTTCTTC. Amino acids: CASCHGGGGYNEQFF. The full variable domain, with the rest looked up from reference TRBV7-2 and TRBJ2-1, is GAGVSQSPSNKVTEKGKDVELRCDPISGHTALYWYRQSLGQGLEFLIYFQGNSAPDKSGLPSDRFSAERTGGSVSTLTIQRTQQEDSAVYLCASCHGGGGYNEQFFGPGTRLTVL.

The chain combines TRBV28 with TRBJ1-5; D not certain. Per germline, CDR1 MDHEN and CDR2 SYDVKM. The CDR3 length is 12 residues. V lost 1 base to trimming and J lost 15 bases, with 13 bases between them. Here the CDR3 reads CASSLSQEESHF. The CDR3 DNA follows: TGTGCCAGCAGTTTATCGCAGGAGGAGTCGCATTTT.

This sequence joins TRBV5-4 and TRBJ1-5, with 9 bases fitting TRBD1. The length of the CDR3 is 14 residues. Germline CDR1 is SGHNT and CDR2 is YYREEE (reference sequence). The ends lost 6 bases at V and 5 bases at J; junction bases unmatched: 6. CDR3 sequence reads: CASNRDRDHQPQHF. The CDR3 DNA reads as TGTGCCAGCAACCGGGACAGGGATCATCAGCCCCAGCATTTT.

The V gene is TRBV9, the J gene TRBJ2-3, with a weak D call TRBD2 (5 bases). The CDR3 extends over 15 amino acids. The germline CDR1 and CDR2 sequences are SGDLS and YYNGEE. The V end lost 0 bases, the J end lost 4 bases, and 12 bases lay between the germline ends. The CDR3 DNA reads TGTGCCAGCAGCGTAGCGGGAAATGTCGCAGATACGCAGTATTTT. Its protein product is CASSVAGNVADTQYF.

V and J are TRBV7-9 and TRBJ1-1, with D perhaps matching TRBD1 (6 bases). CDR3 length equals 15 residues. Germline CDR1 reads SEHNR; CDR2 reads FQNEAQ (reference sequence). Trimming took off 4 bases at V and 0 bases at J, with 12 bases between the two ends. In DNA form, the CDR3 reads TGTGCCAGCAGCTCCGGCGGGGGCCTGAACACTGAAGCTTTCTTT. Amino acid sequence: CASSSGGGLNTEAFF.